Each of the 5 T cell receptor beta chains below was sequenced from the same sample in a study of shared clonotypes between healthy human individuals. The method was immunoSEQ multiplex PCR; TCRdb's version includes in-frame clones alone and lacks a portion of them. The repertoire consists of about 490,000 clones, with roughly 80% occurring once and the leading ten covering about 12%. Sequencing was carried out using PBMCs. These receptors originate from a middle-aged woman in good health. Some clones in this sample may be carry-over from other donors' samples.

The J gene is TRBJ2-7, the V gene TRBV4-1; perhaps TRBD2 as D (6 bases). Between the trimmed V and J ends, which lost 10 bases and 3 bases, there was a span of 10 bases. Per germline, CDR1 MGHRA and CDR2 YSYEKL. CDR3 size: 11 residues. The CDR3 spells CAKEGFYEQYF. DNA of the CDR3: TGCGCCAAGGAGGGATTCTACGAGCAGTACTTC.

V and J are TRBV5-1 and TRBJ1-4; TRBD1 agrees at 8 bases. This CDR3 is built from 17 residues. V trimming: 4 bases; J trimming: 6 bases; junction bases outside the gene matches: 14. Germline CDR1 reads SGHRS; CDR2 reads YFSETQ. Here the CDR3 DNA reads TGCGCCAGCAGCCACCGGGACAGGAGGGTGGGTGATGAAAAACTGTTTTTT. Translation gives CASSHRDRRVGDEKLFF.

The chain joins TRBV30 to TRBJ2-7, with D uncertain. CDR1 and CDR2 (germline): GTSNPN, SVGIG (reference sequence). The V end lost 2 bases, the J end lost 1 base, and 6 bases lay between the germline ends. The CDR3 runs to 12 residues. CDR3 bases: TGTGCCTGGAGTATCTCATCCTACGAGCAGTACTTC. As protein: CAWSISSYEQYF. Full variable domain (missing parts from reference TRBV30 and TRBJ2-7): SQTIHQWPATLVQPVGSPLSLECTVEGTSNPNLYWYRQAAGRGLQLLFYSVGIGQISSEVPQNLSASRPQDRQFILSSKKLLLSDSGFYLCAWSISSYEQYFGPGTRLTVT.

The rearrangement links TRBV9 to TRBJ2-3; no clear D gene. The CDR3 covers 13 residues. The V end was cut by 0 bases, the J end by 3 bases, with 5 bases between. Per the germline V gene, CDR1 is SGDLS and CDR2 is YYNGEE. The CDR3 sequence: CASSVAWTDTQYF. CDR3 coding DNA: TGTGCCAGCAGCGTAGCTTGGACAGATACGCAGTATTTT.

The genes are TRBV6-1 and TRBJ1-1; D possibly corresponds to TRBD1 (5 bases). This CDR3 has 15 residues. V lost 0 bases and J lost 4, with 12 bases in between. Germline CDR1 is MNHNS and CDR2 is SASEGT. The CDR3 DNA sequence: TGTGCCAGCAGTGAAGCCTTGATCGGGGGCACTGAAGCTTTCTTT. It yields the protein CASSEALIGGTEAFF.